Sequencing of this T cell receptor (beta chain) was carried out in a study of identifying expanded T cells in peripheral blood. The repertoire was sequenced with immunoSEQ multiplex PCR; TCRdb's copy has only in-frame clones and lacks some. The sample holds some 130,000 clones; less than 90% are singletons and the top ten take 8% to 9%. Trimming shortened V by 4 bases and J by 5 bases, and 12 bases separated the two germline ends. Per the germline V gene, CDR1 is SGHRS and CDR2 is YFSETQ. CDR3 length equals 14 residues. This clone was picked up one time. This receptor was obtained from a person between 18 and 70 years old in good health. The genes are TRBV5-1 and TRBJ1-4; the D gene is possibly TRBD1 (6 bases). The sample consisted of blood. The DNA of the CDR3 is TGCGCCAGCAGCGGGGGGACAAGCAATGAAAAACTGTTTTTT. This codes for CASSGGTSNEKLFF.